The clone carrying this T cell receptor (beta chain) has a count of ten or more. Its antigen is not identified. CDR1 and CDR2 (germline): MGHRA, YSYEKL. After removal of 2 bases from V and 5 bases from J, the junction contained 4 bases not matched to a gene. CDR3 length equals 15 residues. The sample comes from a study of blood T cells in healthy people across ages. Through a sample-barcoded 5' primer and a J-beta primer mix, a second PCR was run for about 6 to 12 cycles. TCRdb reanalysed the 5' RACE reads using MiXCR and keeps one entry per CDR3 protein. The sample lists about 1.6 million distinct CDR3 sequences, about 31% occurring once. Points from the study as a whole: It was held that the diversity estimates obtained from one million T cells were underestimates.

The origin of this receptor is a woman aged 30 to 39 in good health. The chain combines TRBV4-1 with TRBJ2-5; 11 nucleotides agree with TRBD2. The sample consisted of blood. CDR3 nucleotide sequence: TGCGCCAGCAGCCAACAAGGGACTAGCGGCGAGACCCAGTACTTC. Its translation: CASSQQGTSGETQYF.